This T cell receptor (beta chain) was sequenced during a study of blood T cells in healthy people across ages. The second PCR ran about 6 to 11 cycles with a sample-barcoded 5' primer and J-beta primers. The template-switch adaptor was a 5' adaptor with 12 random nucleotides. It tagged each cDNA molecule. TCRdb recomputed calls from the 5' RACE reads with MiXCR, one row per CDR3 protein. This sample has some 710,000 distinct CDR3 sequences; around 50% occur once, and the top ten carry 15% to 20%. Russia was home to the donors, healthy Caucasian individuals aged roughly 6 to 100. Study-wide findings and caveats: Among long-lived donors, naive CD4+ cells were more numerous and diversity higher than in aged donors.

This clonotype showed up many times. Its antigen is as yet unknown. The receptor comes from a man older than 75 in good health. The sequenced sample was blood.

The CDR3 bases are TGCGCCAGCAGCCAAGACGGGACAGGGGATGGGCAGTTCTTC. Protein product: CASSQDGTGDGQFF. The chain employs TRBV4-1 and TRBJ2-1, with TRBD1 identical over 10 bases. From germline, CDR1 is MGHRA and CDR2 YSYEKL. The CDR3 totals 14 residues. Unmatched junction bases numbered 5, after V lost 0 bases and J lost 12 bases.